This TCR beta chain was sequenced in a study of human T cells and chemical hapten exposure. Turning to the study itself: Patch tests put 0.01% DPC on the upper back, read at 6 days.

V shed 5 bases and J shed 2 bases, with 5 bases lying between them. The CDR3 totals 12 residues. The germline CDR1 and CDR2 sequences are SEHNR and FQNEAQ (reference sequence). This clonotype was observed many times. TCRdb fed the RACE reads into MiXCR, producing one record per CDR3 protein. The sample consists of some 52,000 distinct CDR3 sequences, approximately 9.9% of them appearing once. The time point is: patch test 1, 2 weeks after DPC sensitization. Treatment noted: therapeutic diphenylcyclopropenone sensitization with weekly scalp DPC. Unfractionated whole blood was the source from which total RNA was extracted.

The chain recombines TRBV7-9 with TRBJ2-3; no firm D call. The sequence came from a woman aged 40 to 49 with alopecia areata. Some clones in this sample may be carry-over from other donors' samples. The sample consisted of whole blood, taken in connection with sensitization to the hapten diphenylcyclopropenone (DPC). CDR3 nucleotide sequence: TGTGCCAGCAGCGGGATCACAGATACGCAGTATTTT. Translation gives CASSGITDTQYF.